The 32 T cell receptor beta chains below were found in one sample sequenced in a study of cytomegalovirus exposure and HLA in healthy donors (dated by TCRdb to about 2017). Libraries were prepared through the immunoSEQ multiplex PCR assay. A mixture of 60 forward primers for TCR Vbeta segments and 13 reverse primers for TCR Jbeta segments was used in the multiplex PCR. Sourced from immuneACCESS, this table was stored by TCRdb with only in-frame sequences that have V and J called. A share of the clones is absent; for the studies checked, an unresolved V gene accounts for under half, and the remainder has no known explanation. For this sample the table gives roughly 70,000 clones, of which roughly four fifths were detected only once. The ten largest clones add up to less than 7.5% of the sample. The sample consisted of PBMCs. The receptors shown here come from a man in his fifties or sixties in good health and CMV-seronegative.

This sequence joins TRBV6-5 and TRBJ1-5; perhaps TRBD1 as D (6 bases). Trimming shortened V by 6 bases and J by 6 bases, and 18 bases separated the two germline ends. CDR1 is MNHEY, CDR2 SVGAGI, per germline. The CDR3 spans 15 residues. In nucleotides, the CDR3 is TGTGCCAGCAGCCCCCAGACCCGAGGGGGTCAGCCCCAGCATTTT. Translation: CASSPQTRGGQPQHF.

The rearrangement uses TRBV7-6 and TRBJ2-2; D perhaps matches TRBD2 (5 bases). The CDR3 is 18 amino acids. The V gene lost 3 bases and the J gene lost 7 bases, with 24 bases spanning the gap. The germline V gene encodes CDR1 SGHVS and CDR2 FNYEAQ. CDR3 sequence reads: CASSFPLLSTTSGGELFF. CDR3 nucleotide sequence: TGTGCCAGCAGCTTCCCTCTTCTTAGCACCACCAGCGGCGGGGAGCTGTTTTTT.

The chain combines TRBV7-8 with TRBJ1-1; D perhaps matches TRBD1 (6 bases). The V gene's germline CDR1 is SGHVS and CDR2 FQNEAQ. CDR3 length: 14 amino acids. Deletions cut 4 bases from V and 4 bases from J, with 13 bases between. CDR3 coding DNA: TGTGCCAGCAGCTGGGCGACAGGTTTCACTGAAGCTTTCTTT. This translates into CASSWATGFTEAFF.

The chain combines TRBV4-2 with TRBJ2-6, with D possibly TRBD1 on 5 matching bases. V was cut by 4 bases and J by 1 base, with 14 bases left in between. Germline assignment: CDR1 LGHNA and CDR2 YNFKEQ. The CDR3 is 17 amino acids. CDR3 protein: CASSREEGVSGANVLTF. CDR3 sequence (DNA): TGTGCCAGCAGCCGCGAGGAAGGGGTTTCTGGGGCCAACGTCCTGACTTTC.

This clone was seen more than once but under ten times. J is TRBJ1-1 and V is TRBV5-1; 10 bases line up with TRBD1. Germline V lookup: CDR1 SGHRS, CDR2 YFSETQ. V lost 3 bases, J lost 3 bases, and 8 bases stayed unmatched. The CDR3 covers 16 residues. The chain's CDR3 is CASSSTGTGAYTEAFF. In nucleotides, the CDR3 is TGCGCCAGCAGCTCCACCGGGACAGGGGCGTACACTGAAGCTTTCTTT.

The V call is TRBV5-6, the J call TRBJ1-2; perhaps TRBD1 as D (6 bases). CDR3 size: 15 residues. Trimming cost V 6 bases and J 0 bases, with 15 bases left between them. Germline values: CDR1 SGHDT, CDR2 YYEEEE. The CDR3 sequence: CASIQWDTSNYGYTF. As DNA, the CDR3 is TGTGCCAGCATCCAGTGGGACACCTCTAACTATGGCTACACCTTC.

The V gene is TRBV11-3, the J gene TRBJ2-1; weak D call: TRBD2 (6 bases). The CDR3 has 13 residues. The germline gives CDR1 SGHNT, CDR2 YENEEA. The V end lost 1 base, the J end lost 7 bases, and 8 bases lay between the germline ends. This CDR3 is CASSLGLANEQFF. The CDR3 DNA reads TGTGCCAGCAGCTTAGGGCTAGCGAATGAGCAGTTCTTC.

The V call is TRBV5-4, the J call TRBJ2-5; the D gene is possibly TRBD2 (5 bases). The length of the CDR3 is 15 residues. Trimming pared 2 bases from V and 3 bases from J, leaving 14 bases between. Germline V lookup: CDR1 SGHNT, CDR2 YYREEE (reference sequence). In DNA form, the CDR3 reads TGTGCCAGCAGCTTCGGGGTTTTGGGCGAAGAGACCCAGTACTTC. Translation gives CASSFGVLGEETQYF.

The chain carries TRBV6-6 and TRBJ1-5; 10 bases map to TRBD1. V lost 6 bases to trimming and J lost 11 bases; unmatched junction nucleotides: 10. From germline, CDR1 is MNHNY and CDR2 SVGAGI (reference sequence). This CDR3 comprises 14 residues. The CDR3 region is CASSPATGGAAQHF. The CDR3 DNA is TGTGCCAGCAGCCCAGCGACAGGGGGCGCGGCCCAGCATTTT.

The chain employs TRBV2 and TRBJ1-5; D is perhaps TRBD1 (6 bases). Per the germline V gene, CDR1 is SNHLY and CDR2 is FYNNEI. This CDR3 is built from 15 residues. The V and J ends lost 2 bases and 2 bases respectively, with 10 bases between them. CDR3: CASSEQGRRNQPQHF. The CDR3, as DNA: TGTGCCAGCAGTGAACAGGGGCGACGCAATCAGCCCCAGCATTTT.

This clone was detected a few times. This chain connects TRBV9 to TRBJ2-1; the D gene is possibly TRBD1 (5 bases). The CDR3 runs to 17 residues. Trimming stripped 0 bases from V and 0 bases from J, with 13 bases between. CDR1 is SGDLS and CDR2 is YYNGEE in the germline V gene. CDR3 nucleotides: TGTGCCAGCAGCGTAGGAGTAGGAAGGGGCTCCTACAATGAGCAGTTCTTC. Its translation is CASSVGVGRGSYNEQFF.

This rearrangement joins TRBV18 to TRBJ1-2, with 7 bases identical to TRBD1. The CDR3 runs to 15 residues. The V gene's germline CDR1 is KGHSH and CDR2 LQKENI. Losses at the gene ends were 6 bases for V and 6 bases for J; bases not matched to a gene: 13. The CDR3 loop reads CASSPIPGTVHGYTF. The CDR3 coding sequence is TGTGCCAGCTCCCCTATTCCCGGGACAGTGCATGGCTACACCTTC.

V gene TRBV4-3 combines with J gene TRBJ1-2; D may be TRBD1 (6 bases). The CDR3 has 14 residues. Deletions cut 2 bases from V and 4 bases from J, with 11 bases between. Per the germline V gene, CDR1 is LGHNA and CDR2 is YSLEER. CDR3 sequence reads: CASSQNRDTYGYTF. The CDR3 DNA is TGCGCCAGCAGCCAAAACAGGGATACCTATGGCTACACCTTC.

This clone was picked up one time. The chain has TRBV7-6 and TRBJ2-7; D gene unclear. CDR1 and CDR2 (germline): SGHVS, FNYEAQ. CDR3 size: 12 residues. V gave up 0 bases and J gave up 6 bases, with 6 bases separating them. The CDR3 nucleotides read TGTGCCAGCAGCTTAGCGGGCTCCGAGCAGTACTTC. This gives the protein CASSLAGSEQYF.

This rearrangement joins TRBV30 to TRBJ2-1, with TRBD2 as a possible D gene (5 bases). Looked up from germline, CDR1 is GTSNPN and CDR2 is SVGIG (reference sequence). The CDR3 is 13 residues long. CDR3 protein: CGLSGGTGDEQFF. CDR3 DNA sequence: TGTGGATTAAGCGGCGGCACGGGTGATGAGCAGTTCTTC.

The CDR3 DNA is TGCGCCAGCAGCTTGCGGCTAGCGGGAGCTAATGAGCAGTTCTTC. Its protein product is CASSLRLAGANEQFF. This chain joins TRBV5-1 and TRBJ2-1, with 10 nucleotides matching TRBD2. The CDR3 spans 15 residues. Trimming cost V 1 base and J 7 bases; bases outside gene matches: 5. Germline-derived CDR1 and CDR2 are SGHRS and YFSETQ.

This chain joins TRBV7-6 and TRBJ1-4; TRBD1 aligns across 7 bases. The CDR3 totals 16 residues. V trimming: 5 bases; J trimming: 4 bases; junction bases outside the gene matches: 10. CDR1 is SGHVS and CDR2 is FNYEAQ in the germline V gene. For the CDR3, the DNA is TGTGCCAGCAGCAAACAACCGGGACAGCTTAATGAAAAACTGTTTTTT. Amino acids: CASSKQPGQLNEKLFF.

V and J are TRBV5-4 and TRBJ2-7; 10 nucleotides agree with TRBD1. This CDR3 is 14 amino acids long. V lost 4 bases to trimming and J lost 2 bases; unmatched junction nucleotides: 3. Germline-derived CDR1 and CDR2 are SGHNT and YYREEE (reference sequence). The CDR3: CASSLGTGAYEQYF. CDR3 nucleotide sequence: TGTGCCAGCAGCCTGGGGACAGGGGCCTACGAGCAGTACTTC.

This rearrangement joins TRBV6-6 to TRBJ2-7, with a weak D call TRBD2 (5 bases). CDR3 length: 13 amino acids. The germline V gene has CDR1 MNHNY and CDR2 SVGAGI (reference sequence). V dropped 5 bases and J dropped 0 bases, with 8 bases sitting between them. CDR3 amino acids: CASSHRDSYEQYF. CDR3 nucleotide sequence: TGTGCCAGCAGTCACCGGGACTCCTACGAGCAGTACTTC.

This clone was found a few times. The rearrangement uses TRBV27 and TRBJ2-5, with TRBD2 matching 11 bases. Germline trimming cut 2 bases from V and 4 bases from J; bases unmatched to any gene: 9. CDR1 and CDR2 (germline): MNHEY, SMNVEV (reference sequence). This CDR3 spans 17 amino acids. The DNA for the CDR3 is TGTGCCAGCAGTTTACGTCCGGGACTAGCGGCCTCAGAGACCCAGTACTTC. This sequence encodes CASSLRPGLAASETQYF.

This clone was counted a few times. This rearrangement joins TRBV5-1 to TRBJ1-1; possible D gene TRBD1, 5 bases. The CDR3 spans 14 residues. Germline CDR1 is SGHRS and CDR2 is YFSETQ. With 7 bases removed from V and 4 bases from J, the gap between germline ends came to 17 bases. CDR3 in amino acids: CASCWGGESTEAFF. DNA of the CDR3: TGCGCCAGCTGCTGGGGAGGGGAGAGCACTGAAGCTTTCTTT.

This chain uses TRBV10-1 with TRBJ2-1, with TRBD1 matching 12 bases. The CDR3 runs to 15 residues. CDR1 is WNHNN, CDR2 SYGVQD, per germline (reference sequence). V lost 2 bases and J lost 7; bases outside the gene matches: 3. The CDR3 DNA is TGCGCCAGCAGTGAGGGGACAGGGGGCAGGAATGAGCAGTTCTTC. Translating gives CASSEGTGGRNEQFF.

As DNA, the CDR3 is TGTGCCAGCAGCTTAGGAACAGGGGGCCGGAATTCACCCCTCCACTTT. Translated, it gives CASSLGTGGRNSPLHF. The chain recombines TRBV7-6 with TRBJ1-6, with TRBD1 matching over 9 bases. V lost 1 base, J lost 7 bases, and 5 bases stayed unmatched. This CDR3 has 16 residues. Per germline, CDR1 SGHVS and CDR2 FNYEAQ. The full variable domain, its missing parts supplied by reference TRBV7-6 and TRBJ1-6, is GAGVSQSPRYKVTKRGQDVALRCDPISGHVSLYWYRQALGQGPEFLTYFNYEAQQDKSGLPNDRFSAERPEGSISTLTIQRTEQRDSAMYRCASSLGTGGRNSPLHFGNGTRLTVT.

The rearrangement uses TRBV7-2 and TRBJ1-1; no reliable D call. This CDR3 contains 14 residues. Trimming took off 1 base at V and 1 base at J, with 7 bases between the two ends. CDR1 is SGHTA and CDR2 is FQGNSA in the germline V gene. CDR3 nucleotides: TGTGCCAGCAGCTTAGTGTTCAGGAACACTGAAGCTTTCTTT. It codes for CASSLVFRNTEAFF.

CDR3 sequence reads: CASSLRTSGTLAKNIQYF. The CDR3 DNA sequence: TGTGCCAGCAGCCTCCGGACTAGCGGTACCCTAGCCAAAAACATTCAGTACTTC. This chain uses TRBV5-4 with TRBJ2-4, with 10 bases identical to TRBD2. This CDR3 region has 18 residues. V shed 4 bases, J shed 0 bases, and the junction held 10 bases outside the gene matches. CDR1 and CDR2 from the germline V gene are SGHNT and YYREEE (reference sequence).

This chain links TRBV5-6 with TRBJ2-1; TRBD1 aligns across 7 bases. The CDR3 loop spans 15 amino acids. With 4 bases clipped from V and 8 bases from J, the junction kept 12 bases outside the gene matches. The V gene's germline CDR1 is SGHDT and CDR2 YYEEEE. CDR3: CASSPYRGTFHEQFF. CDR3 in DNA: TGTGCCAGCAGCCCTTACAGGGGCACCTTCCATGAGCAGTTCTTC.

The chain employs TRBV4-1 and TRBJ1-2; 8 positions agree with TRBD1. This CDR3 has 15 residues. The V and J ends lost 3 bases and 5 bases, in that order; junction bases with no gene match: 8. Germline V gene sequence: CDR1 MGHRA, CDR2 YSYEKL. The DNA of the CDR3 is TGCGCCAGCAGCCACCCGGACAGGGAAGGATATGGCTACACCTTC. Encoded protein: CASSHPDREGYGYTF.

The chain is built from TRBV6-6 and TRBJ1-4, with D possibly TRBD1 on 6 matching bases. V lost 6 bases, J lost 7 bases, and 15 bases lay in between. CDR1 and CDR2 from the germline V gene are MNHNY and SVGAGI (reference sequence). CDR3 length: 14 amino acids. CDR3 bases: TGTGCCAGCAGAGGGGGGGGCGACGGTGAAAAACTGTTTTTT. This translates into CASRGGGDGEKLFF.

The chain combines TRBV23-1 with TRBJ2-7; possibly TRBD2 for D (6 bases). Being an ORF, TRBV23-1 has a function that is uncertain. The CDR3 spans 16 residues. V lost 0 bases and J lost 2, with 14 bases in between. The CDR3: CASSQSEGTGPYEQYF. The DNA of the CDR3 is TGCGCCAGCAGTCAATCGGAGGGAACGGGACCCTACGAGCAGTACTTC.

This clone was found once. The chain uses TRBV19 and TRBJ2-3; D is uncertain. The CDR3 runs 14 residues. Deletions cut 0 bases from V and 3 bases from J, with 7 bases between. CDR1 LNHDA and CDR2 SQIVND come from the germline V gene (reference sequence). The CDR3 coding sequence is TGTGCCAGTAGTATAGATCTAGGAACAGATACGCAGTATTTT. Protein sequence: CASSIDLGTDTQYF.

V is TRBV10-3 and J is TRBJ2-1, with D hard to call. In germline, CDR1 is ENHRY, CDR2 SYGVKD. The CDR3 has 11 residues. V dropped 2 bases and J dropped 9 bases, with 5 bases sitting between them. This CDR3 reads CAISETSEQFF. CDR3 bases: TGTGCCATCAGTGAGACATCTGAGCAGTTCTTC.

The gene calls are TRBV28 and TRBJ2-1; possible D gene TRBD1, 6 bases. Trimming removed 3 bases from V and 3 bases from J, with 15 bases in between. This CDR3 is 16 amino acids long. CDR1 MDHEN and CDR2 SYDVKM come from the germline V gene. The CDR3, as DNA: TGTGCCAGCAGTTTGGAGGCAGGGGATTTCTACAATGAGCAGTTCTTC. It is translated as CASSLEAGDFYNEQFF.